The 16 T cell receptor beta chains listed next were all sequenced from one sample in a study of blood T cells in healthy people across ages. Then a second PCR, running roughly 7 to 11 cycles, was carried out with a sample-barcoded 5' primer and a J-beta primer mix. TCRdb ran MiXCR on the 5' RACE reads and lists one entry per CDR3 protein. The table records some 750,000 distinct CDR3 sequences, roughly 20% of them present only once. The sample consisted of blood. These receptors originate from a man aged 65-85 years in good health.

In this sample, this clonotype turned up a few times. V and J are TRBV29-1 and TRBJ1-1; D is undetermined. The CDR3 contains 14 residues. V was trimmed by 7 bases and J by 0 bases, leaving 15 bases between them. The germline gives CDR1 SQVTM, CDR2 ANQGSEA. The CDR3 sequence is CSAELSPMNTEAFF. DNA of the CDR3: TGCAGCGCTGAGCTGTCTCCAATGAACACTGAAGCTTTCTTT.

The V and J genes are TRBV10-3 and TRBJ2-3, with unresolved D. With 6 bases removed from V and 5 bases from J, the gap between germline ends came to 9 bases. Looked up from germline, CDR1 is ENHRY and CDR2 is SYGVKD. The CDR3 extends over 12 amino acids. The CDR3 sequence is CAIRDRGDTQYF. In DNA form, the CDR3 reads TGTGCCATCAGGGACCGTGGAGATACGCAGTATTTT.

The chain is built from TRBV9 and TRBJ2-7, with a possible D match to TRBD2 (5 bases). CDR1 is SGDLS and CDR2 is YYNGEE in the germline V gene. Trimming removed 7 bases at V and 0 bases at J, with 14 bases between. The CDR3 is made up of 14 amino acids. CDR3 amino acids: CASASGFNSYEQYF. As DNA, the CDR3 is TGTGCCAGCGCGTCGGGATTCAACTCCTACGAGCAGTACTTC.

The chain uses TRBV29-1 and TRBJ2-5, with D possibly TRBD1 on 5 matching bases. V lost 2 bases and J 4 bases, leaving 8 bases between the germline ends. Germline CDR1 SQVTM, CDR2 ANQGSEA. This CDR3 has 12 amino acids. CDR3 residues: CSVEFQGETQYF. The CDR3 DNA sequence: TGCAGCGTTGAATTCCAGGGAGAGACCCAGTACTTC.

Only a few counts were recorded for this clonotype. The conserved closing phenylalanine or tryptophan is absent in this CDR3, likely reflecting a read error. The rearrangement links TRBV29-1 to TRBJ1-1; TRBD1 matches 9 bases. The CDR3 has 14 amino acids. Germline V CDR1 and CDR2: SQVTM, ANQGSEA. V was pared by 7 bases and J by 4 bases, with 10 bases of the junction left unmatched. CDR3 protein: CSGWDRVLGTEAFL. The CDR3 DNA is TGCAGCGGGTGGGACAGGGTCTTGGGCACTGAAGCTTTCCTT.

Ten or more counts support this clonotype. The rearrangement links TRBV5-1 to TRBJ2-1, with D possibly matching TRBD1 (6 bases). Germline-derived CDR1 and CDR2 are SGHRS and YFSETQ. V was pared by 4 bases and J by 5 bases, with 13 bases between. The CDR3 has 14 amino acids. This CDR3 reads CASSGTSGDNEQFF. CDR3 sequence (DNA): TGCGCCAGCAGCGGAACCTCAGGGGACAATGAGCAGTTCTTC.

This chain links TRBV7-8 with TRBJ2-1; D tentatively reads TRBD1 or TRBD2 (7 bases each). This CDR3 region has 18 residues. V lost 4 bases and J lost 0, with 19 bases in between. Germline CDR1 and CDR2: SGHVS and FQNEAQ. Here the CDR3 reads CASSSPGGEISSYNEQFF. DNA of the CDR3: TGTGCCAGCAGCTCTCCAGGGGGGGAAATCAGCTCCTACAATGAGCAGTTCTTC.

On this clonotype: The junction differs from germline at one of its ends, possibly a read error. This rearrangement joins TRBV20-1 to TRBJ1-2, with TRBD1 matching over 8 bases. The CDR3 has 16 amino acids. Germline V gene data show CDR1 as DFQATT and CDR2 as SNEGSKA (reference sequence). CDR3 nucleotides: TGCAGTGCTAGAGAACCGTCAGGGGGCTACCATCATGGCTACGCCTTC. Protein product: CSAREPSGGYHHGYAF.

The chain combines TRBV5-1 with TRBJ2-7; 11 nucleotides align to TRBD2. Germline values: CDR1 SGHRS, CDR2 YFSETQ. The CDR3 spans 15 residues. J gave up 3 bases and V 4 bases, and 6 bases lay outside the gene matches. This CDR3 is CASSNALAGDYEQYF. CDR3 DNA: TGCGCCAGCAGCAACGCACTAGCGGGGGACTACGAGCAGTACTTC.

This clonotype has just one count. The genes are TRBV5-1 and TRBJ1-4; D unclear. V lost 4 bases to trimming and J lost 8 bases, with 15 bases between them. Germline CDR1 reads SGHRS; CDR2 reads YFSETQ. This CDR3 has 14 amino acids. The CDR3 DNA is TGCGCCAGCAGCCCCCGGGAGGGAGGCGAAAAACTGTTTTTT. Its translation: CASSPREGGEKLFF.

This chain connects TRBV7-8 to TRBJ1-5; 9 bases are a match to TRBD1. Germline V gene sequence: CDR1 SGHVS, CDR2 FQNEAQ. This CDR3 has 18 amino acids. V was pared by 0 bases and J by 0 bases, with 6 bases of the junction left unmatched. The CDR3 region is CASSLAPTGGNSNQPQHF. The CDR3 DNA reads TGTGCCAGCAGCTTAGCGCCGACAGGGGGAAATAGCAATCAGCCCCAGCATTTT.

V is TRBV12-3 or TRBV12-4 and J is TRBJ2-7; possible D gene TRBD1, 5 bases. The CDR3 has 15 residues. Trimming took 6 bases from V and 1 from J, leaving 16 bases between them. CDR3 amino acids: CASSTNLDKSYEQYF. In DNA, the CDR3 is TGTGCCAGCAGCACGAACTTGGACAAGTCCTACGAGCAGTACTTC.

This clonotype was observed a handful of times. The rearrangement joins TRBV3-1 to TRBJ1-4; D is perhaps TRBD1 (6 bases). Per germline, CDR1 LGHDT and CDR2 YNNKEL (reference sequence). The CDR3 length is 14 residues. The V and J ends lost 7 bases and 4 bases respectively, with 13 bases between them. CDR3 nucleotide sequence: TGTGCCAGCACGGTACAGGGCGTTAATGAAAAACTGTTTTTT. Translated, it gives CASTVQGVNEKLFF.

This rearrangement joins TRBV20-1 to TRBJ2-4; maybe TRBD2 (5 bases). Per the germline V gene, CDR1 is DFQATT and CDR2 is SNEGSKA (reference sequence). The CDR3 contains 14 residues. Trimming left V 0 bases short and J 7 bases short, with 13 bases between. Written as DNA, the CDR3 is TGCAGTGCTAGAGATGGAGGCTCCGGGAACATTCAGTACTTC. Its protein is CSARDGGSGNIQYF.

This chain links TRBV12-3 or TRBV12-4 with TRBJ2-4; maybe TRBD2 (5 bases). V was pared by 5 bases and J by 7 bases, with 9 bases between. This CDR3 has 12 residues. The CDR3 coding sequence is TGTGCCAGCAGTACGGGAATCAACATTCAGTACTTC. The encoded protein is CASSTGINIQYF.

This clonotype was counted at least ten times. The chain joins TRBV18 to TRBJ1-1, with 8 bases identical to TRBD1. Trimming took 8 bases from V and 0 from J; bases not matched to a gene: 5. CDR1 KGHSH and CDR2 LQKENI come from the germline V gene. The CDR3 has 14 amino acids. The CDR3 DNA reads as TGTGCCAGCAGCCCGGGACAGGTGAACACTGAAGCTTTCTTT. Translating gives CASSPGQVNTEAFF. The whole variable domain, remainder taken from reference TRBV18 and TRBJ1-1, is NAGVMQNPRHLVRRRGQEARLRCSPMKGHSHVYWYRQLPEEGLKFMVYLQKENIIDESGMPKERFSAEFPKEGPSILRIQQVVRGDSAAYFCASSPGQVNTEAFFGQGTRLTVV.